These 6 T cell receptor beta chains share one sample of origin, sequenced in a study of cytomegalovirus exposure and HLA in healthy donors. Researchers ran the PCR with 60 Vbeta and 13 Jbeta primers. Sequencing used immunoSEQ multiplex PCR; TCRdb keeps in-frame clones, though not all of them. The data show about 160,000 clones, about 79% seen once. The sequenced sample was PBMCs. The receptors were gathered from a middle-aged man in good health and CMV-seropositive.

The rearrangement joins TRBV7-2 to TRBJ1-1, with D perhaps TRBD1 (5 bases). Germline V gene data show CDR1 as SGHTA and CDR2 as FQGNSA. V shed 4 bases and J shed 0 bases, with 15 bases lying between them. The CDR3 contains 16 residues. The DNA for the CDR3 is TGTGCCAGCAGCTCAAGGCAGGGCACCTTGAACACTGAAGCTTTCTTT. Its translation is CASSSRQGTLNTEAFF.

This chain joins TRBV7-8 and TRBJ2-5, with 7 bases identical to TRBD1. This CDR3 spans 15 amino acids. Germline values: CDR1 SGHVS, CDR2 FQNEAQ. V shed 2 bases and J 0 bases; nucleotides not matched to a gene: 3. CDR3 residues: CASSLTGAYQETQYF. The DNA for the CDR3 is TGTGCCAGCAGCTTAACAGGGGCGTACCAAGAGACCCAGTACTTC.

This clone was picked up a small number of times. J is TRBJ2-2 and V is TRBV7-7; a weak D match, TRBD2 (6 bases). Germline values: CDR1 SSHAT, CDR2 FNYEAQ (reference sequence). The CDR3 has 16 amino acids. CDR3 protein: CASGKESGPDTGELFF. As DNA, the CDR3 is TGTGCTAGCGGTAAGGAGAGCGGGCCCGACACCGGGGAGCTGTTTTTT.

Only one count was recorded for this clone. The chain links TRBV20-1 to TRBJ2-7; 11 positions match TRBD2. The ends lost 3 bases at V and 12 bases at J; junction bases unmatched: 4. This CDR3 comprises 11 residues. Germline CDR1 and CDR2: DFQATT and SNEGSKA (reference sequence). CDR3 coding DNA: TGCAGTGCTAGGACTAGCGGGACTGGGTACGTC. Translation gives CSARTSGTGYV.

The chain uses TRBV29-1 and TRBJ1-2; D gene uncertain. Between the trimmed V and J ends, which lost 7 bases and 8 bases, there was a span of 11 bases. Germline V gives CDR1 SQVTM, CDR2 ANQGSEA. The CDR3 loop spans 10 amino acids. The CDR3 coding sequence is TGCAGCGCAAGAAGCGGAGGCTACACCTTC. Residues: CSARSGGYTF.

This clone occurred a few times. The chain joins TRBV18 to TRBJ1-3; TRBD1 might be the D (6 bases). The CDR3 has 15 amino acids. CDR1 is KGHSH, CDR2 LQKENI, per germline. V gave up 2 bases and J gave up 0 bases, with 8 bases separating them. DNA for the CDR3: TGTGCCAGCTCACCAGAAGGGGGCTCTGGAAACACCATATATTTT. This gives the protein CASSPEGGSGNTIYF.